These T cell receptor beta chains were read from a single sample in a study of early T cells in non-severe SARS-CoV-2 infection. TCRdb ran MiXCR on the 5' RACE reads and lists one entry per CDR3 protein. In the table there are approximately 66,000 distinct CDR3 sequences, 13% of which are singletons. The sequencing sample was made of whole blood. Every receptor here comes from an adult who was a healthcare worker with PCR-confirmed SARS-CoV-2 infection or an uninfected control (not recorded which). Both conserved end residues are part of each CDR3. D genes are given only for firm matches. Expanded clones get a size class; other rows say once, few or many, or leave the size out.

v_call: TRBV19; clone_size: many; j_call: TRBJ2-1; d_call: NA; cdr3_length: 15; cdr3_aa: CASSRNRVSYNEQFF; cdr3_nt: TGTGCCAGTAGTAGGAACAGGGTGTCCTACAATGAGCAGTTCTTC
v_call: TRBV20-1; clone_size: few; j_call: TRBJ1-1; d_call: TRBD1; cdr3_length: 14; cdr3_aa: CSARVPDRDTEAFF; cdr3_nt: TGCAGTGCTAGGGTCCCTGACAGGGACACTGAAGCTTTCTTT
v_call: TRBV7-2; clone_size: NA; j_call: TRBJ2-3; d_call: NA; cdr3_length: 16; cdr3_aa: CASSLWGTTSTDTQYF; cdr3_nt: TGTGCCAGCAGCTTATGGGGTACGACAAGCACAGATACGCAGTATTTT
v_call: TRBV11-2; clone_size: many; j_call: TRBJ2-2; d_call: TRBD1; cdr3_length: 15; cdr3_aa: CASSTGTGVTGELFF; cdr3_nt: TGTGCCAGCAGCACGGGGACAGGGGTGACCGGGGAGCTGTTTTTT
v_call: TRBV7-8; clone_size: NA; j_call: TRBJ2-1; d_call: TRBD2; cdr3_length: 16; cdr3_aa: CASRLFSGSSYNEQFF; cdr3_nt: TGTGCCAGCAGATTGTTTAGCGGGAGCTCCTACAATGAGCAGTTCTTC
v_call: TRBV11-2; clone_size: few; j_call: TRBJ1-2; d_call: NA; cdr3_length: 15; cdr3_aa: CASSSIRGTNYGYTF; cdr3_nt: TGTGCCAGCAGCTCCATTCGTGGGACCAACTATGGCTACACCTTC
v_call: TRBV6-2/TRBV6-3; clone_size: many; j_call: TRBJ2-7; d_call: NA; cdr3_length: 11; cdr3_aa: CASRFLYEQYF; cdr3_nt: TGTGCCAGCAGATTTCTTTACGAGCAGTACTTC
v_call: TRBV12-3/TRBV12-4; clone_size: NA; j_call: TRBJ1-1; d_call: NA; cdr3_length: 13; cdr3_aa: CASSQTGTAEAFF; cdr3_nt: TGTGCCAGCAGCCAAACAGGCACAGCTGAAGCTTTCTTT
v_call: TRBV10-2; clone_size: many; j_call: TRBJ2-7; d_call: NA; cdr3_length: 11; cdr3_aa: CASSAGYEQYF; cdr3_nt: TGCGCCAGCAGTGCGGGGTACGAGCAGTACTTC
v_call: TRBV5-1; clone_size: few; j_call: TRBJ2-3; d_call: TRBD1; cdr3_length: 16; cdr3_aa: CASSSLGGGGTDTQYF; cdr3_nt: TGCGCCAGCAGCTCTTTAGGGGGCGGAGGCACAGATACGCAGTATTTT
v_call: TRBV2; clone_size: NA; j_call: TRBJ2-7; d_call: TRBD2; cdr3_length: 15; cdr3_aa: CASSEELAGAYEQYF; cdr3_nt: TGTGCCAGCAGTGAAGAACTAGCGGGGGCCTACGAGCAGTACTTC
v_call: TRBV6-2/TRBV6-3; clone_size: NA; j_call: TRBJ1-5; d_call: NA; cdr3_length: 12; cdr3_aa: CASSYSYQPQHF; cdr3_nt: TGTGCCAGCAGTTACTCGTATCAGCCCCAGCATTTT
v_call: TRBV12-5; clone_size: many; j_call: TRBJ1-6; d_call: TRBD1; cdr3_length: 16; cdr3_aa: CASGLPSTGGNSPLHF; cdr3_nt: TGTGCTAGTGGTTTGCCCTCGACAGGGGGTAATTCACCCCTCCACTTT
v_call: TRBV9; clone_size: many; j_call: TRBJ2-7; d_call: NA; cdr3_length: 13; cdr3_aa: CASSGTGSGEQYF; cdr3_nt: TGTGCCAGCAGCGGAACAGGGAGCGGCGAGCAGTACTTC
v_call: TRBV5-1; clone_size: NA; j_call: TRBJ2-7; d_call: TRBD2; cdr3_length: 16; cdr3_aa: CASSPFTSGGSYEQYF; cdr3_nt: TGCGCCAGCAGCCCCTTCACGAGCGGGGGATCCTACGAGCAGTACTTC
v_call: TRBV5-1; clone_size: many; j_call: TRBJ1-5; d_call: TRBD1; cdr3_length: 16; cdr3_aa: CASSPTGVGSNQPQHF; cdr3_nt: TGCGCCAGCAGCCCAACAGGGGTCGGTAGCAATCAGCCCCAGCATTTT
v_call: TRBV28; clone_size: few; j_call: TRBJ2-1; d_call: TRBD1; cdr3_length: 15; cdr3_aa: CASSPPGQGINEQFF; cdr3_nt: TGTGCCAGCAGCCCTCCGGGACAGGGGATCAATGAGCAGTTCTTC
v_call: TRBV5-1; clone_size: NA; j_call: TRBJ2-3; d_call: NA; cdr3_length: 13; cdr3_aa: CASSGISTDTQYF; cdr3_nt: TGCGCCAGCAGCGGAATTAGCACAGATACGCAGTATTTT
v_call: TRBV5-6; clone_size: NA; j_call: TRBJ2-7; d_call: NA; cdr3_length: 12; cdr3_aa: CASSLGLTEQYF; cdr3_nt: TGTGCCAGCAGCTTGGGCCTAACCGAGCAGTACTTC
v_call: TRBV19; clone_size: many; j_call: TRBJ2-2; d_call: TRBD1; cdr3_length: 15; cdr3_aa: CASTSGQGWTGELFF; cdr3_nt: TGTGCCAGTACCTCCGGACAGGGGTGGACCGGGGAGCTGTTTTTT
v_call: TRBV11-2; clone_size: many; j_call: TRBJ1-2; d_call: NA; cdr3_length: 15; cdr3_aa: CASSPSIDRNYGYTF; cdr3_nt: TGTGCCAGCAGCCCATCCATAGACAGGAACTATGGCTACACCTTC
v_call: TRBV7-3; clone_size: few; j_call: TRBJ2-7; d_call: TRBD1; cdr3_length: 15; cdr3_aa: CASSPAGTGVHEQYF; cdr3_nt: TGTGCCAGCAGCCCTGCCGGGACAGGGGTCCACGAGCAGTACTTC
v_call: TRBV18; clone_size: NA; j_call: TRBJ1-1; d_call: NA; cdr3_length: 14; cdr3_aa: CASSPIQGDTEAFF; cdr3_nt: TGTGCCAGCTCACCAATACAGGGTGACACTGAAGCTTTCTTT
v_call: TRBV27; clone_size: few; j_call: TRBJ2-1; d_call: TRBD2; cdr3_length: 14; cdr3_aa: CASRSSGWNNEQFF; cdr3_nt: TGTGCCAGCAGAAGTAGCGGGTGGAACAATGAGCAGTTCTTC
v_call: TRBV5-1; clone_size: NA; j_call: TRBJ1-1; d_call: NA; cdr3_length: 12; cdr3_aa: CAILRGGTEAFF; cdr3_nt: TGCGCCATCCTCCGCGGGGGCACTGAAGCTTTCTTT
v_call: TRBV29-1; clone_size: NA; j_call: TRBJ2-5; d_call: NA; cdr3_length: 12; cdr3_aa: CSVGGDQETQYF; cdr3_nt: TGCAGCGTTGGTGGGGATCAAGAGACCCAGTACTTC
v_call: TRBV19; clone_size: many; j_call: TRBJ2-3; d_call: NA; cdr3_length: 14; cdr3_aa: CASSPGLSTDTQYF; cdr3_nt: TGTGCCAGTAGTCCAGGACTTAGCACAGATACGCAGTATTTT
v_call: TRBV9; clone_size: NA; j_call: TRBJ2-7; d_call: NA; cdr3_length: 15; cdr3_aa: CASSVEDLMGREQYF; cdr3_nt: TGTGCCAGCAGCGTAGAGGACCTAATGGGTAGAGAGCAGTACTTC
v_call: TRBV11-2; clone_size: few; j_call: TRBJ2-4; d_call: NA; cdr3_length: 18; cdr3_aa: CASSLDPGGFVAKNIQYF; cdr3_nt: TGTGCCAGCAGCTTAGATCCCGGGGGCTTCGTAGCCAAAAACATTCAGTACTTC
v_call: TRBV6-1; clone_size: few; j_call: TRBJ2-7; d_call: NA; cdr3_length: 15; cdr3_aa: CASIAKSRGQGFKYF; cdr3_nt: TGTGCCAGCATCGCAAAGTCGAGAGGGCAGGGGTTTAAGTACTTC
v_call: TRBV3-1; clone_size: few; j_call: TRBJ1-2; d_call: TRBD1; cdr3_length: 20; cdr3_aa: CASSQDIFARTGTGVGGYTF; cdr3_nt: TGTGCCAGCAGCCAAGATATTTTCGCCAGGACCGGGACAGGGGTAGGTGGCTACACCTTC
v_call: TRBV19; clone_size: NA; j_call: TRBJ2-1; d_call: NA; cdr3_length: 13; cdr3_aa: CASSIGLLKKEFF; cdr3_nt: TGTGCCAGTAGTATAGGCCTACTGAAGAAGGAGTTCTTC
v_call: TRBV2; clone_size: many; j_call: TRBJ1-2; d_call: NA; cdr3_length: 12; cdr3_aa: CASEGYGYGYTF; cdr3_nt: TGTGCCAGCGAGGGCTACGGCTATGGCTACACCTTC
v_call: TRBV7-3; clone_size: many; j_call: TRBJ2-2; d_call: TRBD2; cdr3_length: 18; cdr3_aa: CASSSGTSGGENTGELFF; cdr3_nt: TGTGCCAGCAGCTCGGGGACTAGCGGGGGTGAGAACACCGGGGAGCTGTTTTTT
v_call: TRBV12-3/TRBV12-4; clone_size: NA; j_call: TRBJ2-2; d_call: NA; cdr3_length: 13; cdr3_aa: CASSFRFLGELFF; cdr3_nt: TGTGCCAGCAGTTTCCGATTCTTAGGGGAGCTGTTTTTT
v_call: TRBV2; clone_size: many; j_call: TRBJ2-7; d_call: TRBD2; cdr3_length: 14; cdr3_aa: CASSELAGPYEQYF; cdr3_nt: TGTGCCAGCAGTGAACTAGCGGGACCCTACGAGCAGTACTTC
v_call: TRBV11-2; clone_size: many; j_call: TRBJ2-2; d_call: TRBD1; cdr3_length: 16; cdr3_aa: CASSPERDSTTGELFF; cdr3_nt: TGTGCCAGCAGCCCAGAACGGGACAGCACAACCGGGGAGCTGTTTTTT
v_call: TRBV5-1; clone_size: many; j_call: TRBJ2-1; d_call: TRBD2; cdr3_length: 16; cdr3_aa: CASSFSLAGAYNEQFF; cdr3_nt: TGCGCCAGCAGCTTTTCCCTAGCGGGAGCCTACAATGAGCAGTTCTTC
v_call: TRBV6-1; clone_size: NA; j_call: TRBJ1-1; d_call: TRBD1; cdr3_length: 12; cdr3_aa: CASSGTRGVSFF; cdr3_nt: TGTGCCAGCAGTGGTACCAGGGGGGTATCTTTCTTT
v_call: TRBV7-2; clone_size: NA; j_call: TRBJ2-5; d_call: NA; cdr3_length: 13; cdr3_aa: CASSPNGEETQYF; cdr3_nt: TGTGCCAGCAGCCCAAACGGGGAAGAGACCCAGTACTTC
v_call: TRBV20-1; clone_size: many; j_call: TRBJ2-2; d_call: TRBD2; cdr3_length: 17; cdr3_aa: CSARDRLAGVNTGELFF; cdr3_nt: TGCAGTGCTAGAGATCGCCTAGCGGGGGTAAACACCGGGGAGCTGTTTTTT
v_call: TRBV20-1; clone_size: NA; j_call: TRBJ1-5; d_call: NA; cdr3_length: 14; cdr3_aa: CSAPVGASNQPQHF; cdr3_nt: TGCAGTGCTCCCGTGGGCGCCAGCAATCAGCCCCAGCATTTT
v_call: TRBV7-8; clone_size: many; j_call: TRBJ1-3; d_call: NA; cdr3_length: 14; cdr3_aa: CASSLDSSGNTIYF; cdr3_nt: TGTGCCAGCAGCTTAGACTCCTCTGGAAACACCATATATTTT
v_call: TRBV7-8; clone_size: NA; j_call: TRBJ2-7; d_call: NA; cdr3_length: 16; cdr3_aa: CASSLRGSKYSYEQYF; cdr3_nt: TGTGCCAGCAGCTTACGGGGCAGCAAGTACTCCTACGAGCAGTACTTC
v_call: TRBV10-3; clone_size: NA; j_call: TRBJ2-3; d_call: NA; cdr3_length: 15; cdr3_aa: CAISDAGTSTDTQYF; cdr3_nt: TGTGCCATCAGTGATGCCGGGACTAGCACAGATACGCAGTATTTT
v_call: TRBV30; clone_size: many; j_call: TRBJ2-3; d_call: NA; cdr3_length: 14; cdr3_aa: CAWEPPPRGGTQYF; cdr3_nt: TGTGCCTGGGAGCCCCCTCCTAGGGGGGGGACGCAGTATTTT
v_call: TRBV20-1; clone_size: few; j_call: TRBJ2-2; d_call: NA; cdr3_length: 13; cdr3_aa: CSARGHNTGELFF; cdr3_nt: TGCAGTGCTAGAGGACATAACACCGGGGAGCTGTTTTTT